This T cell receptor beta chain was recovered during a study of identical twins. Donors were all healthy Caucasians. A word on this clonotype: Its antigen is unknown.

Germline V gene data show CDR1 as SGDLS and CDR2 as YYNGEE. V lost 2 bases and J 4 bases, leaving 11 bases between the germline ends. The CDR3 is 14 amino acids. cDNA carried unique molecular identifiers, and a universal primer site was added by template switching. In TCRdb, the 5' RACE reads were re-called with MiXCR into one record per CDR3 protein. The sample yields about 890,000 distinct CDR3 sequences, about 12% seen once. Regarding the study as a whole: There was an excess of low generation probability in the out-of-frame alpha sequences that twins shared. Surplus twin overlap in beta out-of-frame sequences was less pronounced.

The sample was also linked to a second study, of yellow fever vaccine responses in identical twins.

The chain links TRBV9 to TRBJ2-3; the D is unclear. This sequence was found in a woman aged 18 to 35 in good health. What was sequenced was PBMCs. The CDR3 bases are TGTGCCAGCAGCGTGGCTCCGGGCGCAGATACGCAGTATTTT. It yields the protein CASSVAPGADTQYF.